What follows are 26 T cell receptor beta chains derived from one specimen sequenced in a study of cytomegalovirus exposure and HLA in healthy donors. The PCR contained 60 Vbeta and 13 Jbeta primers. Only in-frame clones appear in the TCRdb table, and some are missing; sequencing was by immunoSEQ multiplex PCR. Among under 200,000 clones listed, roughly 80% were seen once. The specimen sequenced was PBMCs. The receptors were sampled from a human donor in good health.

The genes are TRBV5-1 and TRBJ1-6; D gene uncertain. Per germline, CDR1 SGHRS and CDR2 YFSETQ. V was shortened by 4 bases and J by 6 bases, with 14 bases between the two germline ends. CDR3 length: 15 amino acids. Here the CDR3 reads CASSRGSGGNSPLHF. CDR3 bases: TGCGCCAGCAGCCGGGGATCCGGAGGTAATTCACCCCTCCACTTT.

The chain has TRBV5-1 and TRBJ1-2; a weak D match, TRBD1 (6 bases). The V end lost 0 bases, the J end lost 4 bases, and 13 bases lay between the germline ends. The V gene's germline CDR1 is SGHRS and CDR2 YFSETQ. The CDR3 contains 15 residues. In DNA, the CDR3 is TGCGCCAGCAGCTTGGAATTCGGACAGACCTATGGCTACACCTTC. Translation: CASSLEFGQTYGYTF.

This chain connects TRBV7-9 to TRBJ2-2; TRBD1 aligns across 7 bases. This CDR3 has 16 residues. V shed 5 bases and J 0 bases; nucleotides not matched to a gene: 6. CDR1 SEHNR and CDR2 FQNEAQ come from the germline V gene (reference sequence). DNA for the CDR3: TGTGCCAGCAGCCCCTGGGGGACAGCGAACACCGGGGAGCTGTTTTTT. Protein product: CASSPWGTANTGELFF.

The chain combines TRBV4-3 with TRBJ2-7, with D perhaps matching TRBD2 (6 bases). The V gene's germline CDR1 is LGHNA and CDR2 YSLEER. The CDR3 extends over 13 amino acids. Trimming stripped 3 bases from V and 6 bases from J, with 12 bases between. CDR3 bases: TGCGCCAGCAGCCAGAGTGGGACTCCCGAGCAGTACTTC. It is translated as CASSQSGTPEQYF.

V usage is TRBV5-4 and J usage is TRBJ2-5; 16 bases are shared with TRBD2. The CDR3 sequence is 16 residues long. Germline-derived CDR1 and CDR2 are SGHNT and YYREEE (reference sequence). With V trimmed by 4 bases and J by 2 bases, 2 bases remained unmatched. The CDR3 bases are TGTGCCAGCAGCGTGGGACTAGCGGGGGGGCAAGAGACCCAGTACTTC. This encodes CASSVGLAGGQETQYF.

This chain joins TRBV19 and TRBJ1-5; the match to TRBD1 covers 8 bases. The germline V gene has CDR1 LNHDA and CDR2 SQIVND (reference sequence). This CDR3 region has 16 residues. V lost 1 base to trimming and J lost 2 bases; unmatched junction nucleotides: 4. The chain's CDR3 is CASSIVSTGGNQPQHF. The CDR3 DNA follows: TGTGCCAGTAGTATAGTGTCGACAGGGGGCAATCAGCCCCAGCATTTT. Together with reference TRBV19 and TRBJ1-5, the CDR3 gives the full variable domain: DGGITQSPKYLFRKEGQNVTLSCEQNLNHDAMYWYRQDPGQGLRLIYYSQIVNDFQKGDIAEGYSVSREKKESFPLTVTSAQKNPTAFYLCASSIVSTGGNQPQHFGDGTRLSIL.

In this sample, this clone turned up a few times. The gene calls are TRBV5-6 and TRBJ1-1; D gene ambiguous. CDR3 length equals 14 residues. V lost 0 bases to trimming and J lost 5 bases, with 11 bases between them. The germline V gene has CDR1 SGHDT and CDR2 YYEEEE. In DNA, the CDR3 is TGTGCCAGCAGCTTGGCGCTCCCGGGGACTGAAGCTTTCTTT. It yields the protein CASSLALPGTEAFF. The full variable domain, with the rest looked up from reference TRBV5-6 and TRBJ1-1, is DAGVTQSPTHLIKTRGQQVTLRCSPKSGHDTVSWYQQALGQGPQFIFQYYEEEERQRGNFPDRFSGHQFPNYSSELNVNALLLGDSALYLCASSLALPGTEAFFGQGTRLTVV.

A single count supports this clone. CDR3: CAISETGGGTDTQYF. The CDR3 bases are TGTGCCATCAGTGAGACGGGGGGTGGCACAGATACGCAGTATTTT. The rearrangement uses TRBV10-3 and TRBJ2-3; the match to TRBD2 covers 7 bases. V shed 2 bases, J shed 1 base, and the junction held 3 bases outside the gene matches. CDR3 length equals 15 residues. Germline CDR1 reads ENHRY; CDR2 reads SYGVKD.

The J gene is TRBJ2-3, the V gene TRBV6-5, with 8 positions matching TRBD2. This CDR3 has 16 amino acids. With V trimmed by 0 bases and J by 4 bases, 6 bases remained unmatched. Germline V gene data show CDR1 as MNHEY and CDR2 as SVGAGI. The CDR3 loop is CASSYSFGGAADTQYF. CDR3 bases: TGTGCCAGCAGTTACTCTTTCGGGGGGGCCGCAGATACGCAGTATTTT.

V usage is TRBV7-9 and J usage is TRBJ1-4; a weak D match, TRBD1 (5 bases). The V end lost 1 base, the J end lost 8 bases, and 11 bases lay between the germline ends. This CDR3 spans 14 amino acids. CDR1 SEHNR and CDR2 FQNEAQ come from the germline V gene (reference sequence). The CDR3 bases are TGTGCCAGCAGCTTAGTTCCCCAGGGCGAAAAACTGTTTTTT. This translates into CASSLVPQGEKLFF.

The chain is built from TRBV7-3 and TRBJ2-3, with D tentatively TRBD2 (6 bases). The CDR3 consists of 15 residues. With 1 base removed from V and 2 bases from J, the gap between germline ends came to 10 bases. The germline CDR1 and CDR2 sequences are SGHTA and FQGTGA. The CDR3 protein is CASSLNGEATDTQYF. The DNA of the CDR3 is TGTGCCAGCAGCTTAAATGGGGAGGCCACAGATACGCAGTATTTT.

Here the CDR3 DNA reads TGCGCCAGCAGCTTGGAGGCTAGCGGGGCGGGTGAGCAGTTCTTC. It encodes CASSLEASGAGEQFF. The chain employs TRBV5-1 and TRBJ2-1, with 9 bases matching TRBD2. V was pared by 0 bases and J by 9 bases, with 7 bases of the junction left unmatched. The CDR3 totals 15 residues. CDR1 and CDR2 (germline): SGHRS, YFSETQ.

The chain is built from TRBV9 and TRBJ1-2, with D possibly matching TRBD1 (5 bases). Germline CDR1 is SGDLS and CDR2 is YYNGEE. Deletions cut 2 bases from V and 7 bases from J, with 15 bases between. The CDR3 extends over 14 amino acids. CDR3 protein: CASSVGQGGGGYTF. CDR3 sequence (DNA): TGTGCCAGCAGCGTCGGGCAGGGTGGTGGTGGCTACACCTTC.

This clone has a single count. The chain carries TRBV5-1 and TRBJ2-6; D call uncertain. Germline V gene data show CDR1 as SGHRS and CDR2 as YFSETQ. This CDR3 has 15 amino acids. V was trimmed by 1 base and J by 2 bases, leaving 7 bases between them. As DNA, the CDR3 is TGCGCCAGCAGCTTGTACTTTGCTGGGGCCAACGTCCTGACTTTC. Protein: CASSLYFAGANVLTF.

This clone occurred a few times. This rearrangement joins TRBV2 to TRBJ2-7; 9 bases are a match to TRBD2. V lost 7 bases, J lost 2 bases, and 3 bases stayed unmatched. The CDR3 loop spans 13 amino acids. In germline, CDR1 is SNHLY, CDR2 FYNNEI. CDR3 in DNA: TGTGCCAGCAAGGGACTAGCTCCCTACGAGCAGTACTTC. Its protein product is CASKGLAPYEQYF.

The chain links TRBV11-2 to TRBJ1-2; 9 nucleotides align to TRBD1. Per germline, CDR1 SGHAT and CDR2 FQNNGV. The CDR3 sequence is 15 residues long. V lost 6 bases and J lost 1; bases outside the gene matches: 6. The CDR3 region is CASSSTGGHNYGYTF. CDR3 DNA sequence: TGTGCCAGCAGTTCGACAGGGGGACATAACTATGGCTACACCTTC.

The chain combines TRBV7-2 with TRBJ2-7, with a weak D call TRBD2 (6 bases). CDR3 length equals 15 residues. V lost 5 bases and J lost 2, with 16 bases in between. Germline-derived CDR1 and CDR2 are SGHTA and FQGNSA. CDR3 amino acids: CASSQDLWGAYEQYF. CDR3 sequence (DNA): TGTGCCAGCAGCCAAGATTTATGGGGGGCCTACGAGCAGTACTTC.

The V and J genes are TRBV29-1 and TRBJ2-1; D might be TRBD1 (5 bases). CDR3 length equals 15 residues. V was pared by 5 bases and J by 8 bases, with 22 bases between. Germline V gene sequence: CDR1 SQVTM, CDR2 ANQGSEA. This CDR3 reads CSVQGRQPRIYEQFF. The CDR3 nucleotides are TGCAGCGTTCAAGGGCGACAGCCGCGGATCTATGAGCAGTTCTTC.

The chain is built from TRBV6-5 and TRBJ1-1, with TRBD1 as a possible D gene (5 bases). The CDR3 loop spans 13 amino acids. CDR1 MNHEY and CDR2 SVGAGI come from the germline V gene. V lost 5 bases, J lost 4 bases, and 11 bases lay in between. The CDR3 coding sequence is TGTGCCAGCAGTCCGAGAAGGGGCACTGAAGCTTTCTTT. It specifies CASSPRRGTEAFF.

The rearrangement joins TRBV5-1 to TRBJ2-7; D might be TRBD2 (6 bases). In germline, CDR1 is SGHRS, CDR2 YFSETQ. The ends were cut back, 2 bases at V and 1 base at J, with 13 bases in the middle. The CDR3 has 15 residues. The CDR3 DNA is TGCGCCAGCAGCTTAACGGGGGAGGAGTCCTACGAGCAGTACTTC. Its translation: CASSLTGEESYEQYF. The entire variable domain, with the rest obtained from reference TRBV5-1 and TRBJ2-7, is as follows: KAGVTQTPRYLIKTRGQQVTLSCSPISGHRSVSWYQQTPGQGLQFLFEYFSETQRNKGNFPGRFSGRQFSNSRSEMNVSTLELGDSALYLCASSLTGEESYEQYFGPGTRLTVT.

The V call is TRBV18, the J call TRBJ1-1; a weak D match, TRBD1 (5 bases). V lost 4 bases, J lost 1 base, and 13 bases lay in between. The length of the CDR3 is 15 residues. Germline CDR1 is KGHSH and CDR2 is LQKENI. This chain's CDR3 is CASSRGAAPNTEAFF. The CDR3 nucleotides are TGTGCCAGCTCACGTGGGGCAGCACCGAACACTGAAGCTTTCTTT.

The genes are TRBV5-4 and TRBJ2-7; 7 bases match TRBD1. CDR1 is SGHNT, CDR2 YYREEE, per germline (reference sequence). The CDR3 totals 12 residues. Trimming cost V 4 bases and J 4 bases; bases outside gene matches: 2. Here the CDR3 reads CASSQTGYEQYF. The CDR3 coding sequence is TGTGCCAGCAGCCAGACAGGGTACGAGCAGTACTTC.

V gene TRBV4-3 combines with J gene TRBJ2-2; a weak D match, TRBD2 (5 bases). The CDR3 is 15 residues long. V lost 4 bases and J 6 bases, leaving 15 bases between the germline ends. Germline V gene lookup returns CDR1 LGHNA and CDR2 YSLEER. The DNA for the CDR3 is TGCGCCAGCAGCCTCGGAGGCCTACGCGCCGGGGAGCTGTTTTTT. Translated: CASSLGGLRAGELFF.

This sequence joins TRBV19 and TRBJ2-7; possible D gene TRBD1, 8 bases. The CDR3 contains 14 residues. Germline loops: CDR1 LNHDA, CDR2 SQIVND (reference sequence). The V end lost 2 bases, the J end lost 4 bases, and 12 bases lay between the germline ends. The CDR3 sequence is CASSITGGEYEQYF. CDR3 DNA: TGTGCCAGTAGTATAACAGGGGGGGAGTACGAGCAGTACTTC.

The rearrangement links TRBV4-1 to TRBJ2-5; perhaps TRBD1 as D (5 bases). V was clipped by 4 bases and J by 0 bases, with 12 bases between them. The CDR3 spans 15 residues. Germline CDR1 reads MGHRA; CDR2 reads YSYEKL. The DNA of the CDR3 is TGCGCCAGCAGCCCAAGGGGTCAGTACCAAGAGACCCAGTACTTC. This gives the protein CASSPRGQYQETQYF.

The chain uses TRBV16 and TRBJ2-1, with a weak D call TRBD1 (6 bases). The V end was cut by 0 bases, the J end by 15 bases, with 15 bases between. CDR1 KGHSY and CDR2 FQNENV come from the germline V gene. The CDR3 length is 13 residues. The CDR3 is CASSQSPMTGGFF. CDR3 sequence (DNA): TGTGCCAGCAGCCAATCCCCTATGACAGGTGGGTTCTTC.